What follows are 15 T cell receptor beta chains derived from one specimen sequenced in a study of liver allograft versus peripheral blood T cells. Turning to the study itself: Transplanted-liver T cell receptor repertoires were compared with recipients' peripheral blood repertoires.

TCRdb recomputed calls from the reads with MiXCR, one row per CDR3 protein. The sample holds about 9,600 distinct CDR3 sequences, 15% seen once. The origin of the receptors is a human patient who had a liver transplant. The graft donor may be the source of some T cells.

The gene calls are TRBV3-1 and TRBJ1-2; TRBD1 might be the D (6 bases). V lost 5 bases, J lost 3 bases, and 10 bases lay in between. The CDR3 is 13 residues long. Germline values: CDR1 LGHDT, CDR2 YNNKEL (reference sequence). The CDR3 reads CASSKGGDYGYTF. CDR3 bases: TGTGCCAGCAGCAAAGGGGGGGACTATGGCTACACCTTC.

This clonotype counts as medium-sized. The genes are TRBV6-2 or TRBV6-3 and TRBJ1-5; tentatively, D is TRBD1 (6 bases). Per the germline V gene, CDR1 is MNHEY and CDR2 is SVGEGT. The CDR3 is made up of 14 amino acids. V dropped 6 bases and J dropped 1 base, with 10 bases sitting between them. CDR3 bases: TGTGCCAGCAGGCGGACAGCAAGCAATCAGCCCCAGCATTTT. Translated: CASRRTASNQPQHF.

The chain is built from TRBV7-2 and TRBJ2-4, with TRBD1 matching 7 bases. The CDR3 has 15 amino acids. With 6 bases clipped from V and 9 bases from J, the junction kept 14 bases outside the gene matches. CDR1 is SGHTA and CDR2 is FQGNSA in the germline V gene. The CDR3 bases are TGTGCCAGCAGAACGGGACAGCTTTTAGGGGGCATTCAGTACTTC. It specifies CASRTGQLLGGIQYF.

CDR3 DNA: TGTGCCAGCAGTCAAAACAGGGGAGGCGAGCAGTACTTC. As protein: CASSQNRGGEQYF. The rearrangement joins TRBV27 to TRBJ2-7; D perhaps matches TRBD1 (7 bases). The CDR3 runs to 13 residues. V was pared by 5 bases and J by 6 bases, with 14 bases between. Germline assignment: CDR1 MNHEY and CDR2 SMNVEV (reference sequence).

CDR3 nucleotides: TGTGCCAGCAGCCATGGGGCAGGGGGTTTAGCGCAGAAGTACAATGAGCAGTTCTTC. Its translation is CASSHGAGGLAQKYNEQFF. V gene TRBV14 combines with J gene TRBJ2-1, with TRBD1 matching over 7 bases. V lost 3 bases, J lost 4 bases, and 18 bases stayed unmatched. The germline CDR1 and CDR2 sequences are SGHDN and FVKESK. This CDR3 is built from 19 residues.

By share, this clonotype ranks as medium-sized. The genes are TRBV19 and TRBJ1-6; maybe TRBD1 (5 bases). The CDR3 totals 13 residues. Germline assignment: CDR1 LNHDA and CDR2 SQIVND (reference sequence). With 5 bases removed from V and 5 bases from J, the gap between germline ends came to 7 bases. In DNA form, the CDR3 reads TGTGCCAGTAGTCCAGGGAATAATTCACCCCTCCACTTT. The encoded protein is CASSPGNNSPLHF.

This clonotype is deemed medium-sized (0.01 to 0.1%). The CDR3 nucleotides read TGTGCCAGCAGTGAAATCCGACCTAGCGGAAGGTCCTACGAGCAGTACTTC. Translation: CASSEIRPSGRSYEQYF. The chain combines TRBV6-1 with TRBJ2-7; 7 nucleotides agree with TRBD2. The CDR3 spans 17 residues. V trimming: 2 bases; J trimming: 1 base; junction bases outside the gene matches: 11. From germline, CDR1 is MNHNS and CDR2 SASEGT.

This clonotype has more than one count but fewer than ten. The chain links TRBV10-3 to TRBJ1-3; TRBD1 might be the D (6 bases). V lost 3 bases and J 2 bases, leaving 14 bases between the germline ends. Per the germline V gene, CDR1 is ENHRY and CDR2 is SYGVKD. This CDR3 is built from 16 residues. The CDR3 nucleotides read TGTGCCATCAGTGACCCCTCGGACAGCCCTGGAAACACCATATATTTT. Translating gives CAISDPSDSPGNTIYF.

Sample share makes this clonotype medium-sized (0.01 to 0.1%). This sequence joins TRBV7-2 and TRBJ1-5; D not resolved. CDR3 size: 17 residues. Per the germline V gene, CDR1 is SGHTA and CDR2 is FQGNSA. The V end lost 1 base, the J end lost 1 base, and 14 bases lay between the germline ends. The CDR3 DNA follows: TGTGCCAGCAGCTTAGATCCGGCCCCGAGGAGCAATCAGCCCCAGCATTTT. Its protein product is CASSLDPAPRSNQPQHF.

The chain couples TRBV28 to TRBJ1-1; no reliable D call. V lost 10 bases to trimming and J lost 3 bases, with 9 bases between them. Germline V gene data show CDR1 as MDHEN and CDR2 as SYDVKM. The CDR3 has 11 residues. The CDR3 nucleotides read TGTGCCACCACCGTGTACACTGAAGCTTTCTTT. Translating it yields CATTVYTEAFF.

This clonotype has at least ten counts. The chain combines TRBV19 with TRBJ1-1; TRBD1 might be the D (5 bases). Trimming took 7 bases from V and 4 from J, leaving 19 bases between them. Germline V gene lookup returns CDR1 LNHDA and CDR2 SQIVND (reference sequence). The CDR3 sequence is 15 residues long. CDR3 in amino acids: CASIVRGPGGTEAFF. In nucleotides, the CDR3 is TGTGCCAGTATCGTCCGCGGACCGGGGGGCACTGAAGCTTTCTTT. The variable domain in full, completed from reference TRBV19 and TRBJ1-1, reads DGGITQSPKYLFRKEGQNVTLSCEQNLNHDAMYWYRQDPGQGLRLIYYSQIVNDFQKGDIAEGYSVSREKKESFPLTVTSAQKNPTAFYLCASIVRGPGGTEAFFGQGTRLTVV.

The rearrangement uses TRBV12-3 or TRBV12-4 and TRBJ2-5; 12 nucleotides match TRBD2. The CDR3 totals 18 residues. Losses at the gene ends were 5 bases for V and 3 bases for J; bases not matched to a gene: 13. The CDR3 nucleotides are TGTGCCAGCAGTCTCCGGACTAGCGGGAAACAACGCAAAGAGACCCAGTACTTC. Its translation is CASSLRTSGKQRKETQYF.

This clonotype was counted between two and nine times. The V call is TRBV28, the J call TRBJ1-5; possible D gene TRBD1, 5 bases. Germline lookup yields CDR1 MDHEN and CDR2 SYDVKM. CDR3 length: 17 residues. The ends were cut back, 5 bases at V and 4 bases at J, with 21 bases in the middle. This chain's CDR3 is CASSPLRARGDNQPQHF. CDR3 coding DNA: TGTGCCAGCAGTCCCCTACGGGCGAGAGGGGATAATCAGCCCCAGCATTTT.

About this clonotype: A single base separates this from a much larger clone, so it may be a read error. The chain combines TRBV7-2 with TRBJ2-3, with a tentative D call TRBD2 (7 bases). This CDR3 region has 14 residues. Germline values: CDR1 SGHTA, CDR2 FQGNSA. CDR3 sequence: CVSSSGTPSDTQYF. The DNA for the CDR3 is TGTGTCAGCAGCAGCGGGACACCCTCAGATACGCAGTATTTT.

This clonotype was recorded at least ten times. V is TRBV28 and J is TRBJ2-5; D is undetermined. Germline-derived CDR1 and CDR2 are MDHEN and SYDVKM. The V end was cut by 2 bases, the J end by 4 bases, with 5 bases between. This CDR3 has 12 residues. The CDR3 nucleotides read TGTGCCAGCAGTTTAGGATTAGAGACCCAGTACTTC. Amino acid sequence: CASSLGLETQYF.